A single sample gave rise to the 15 T cell receptor beta chains below, sequenced in a study of blood T cell repertoires in COVID-19 (dated by TCRdb to 2020 to 2022). Libraries were made using the immunoSEQ multiplex PCR assay. This is the immuneACCESS table as TCRdb keeps it, with only in-frame sequences that have V and J called. A part of the clones is gone; compared with another copy, unresolved V genes explain less than half, and the rest is unexplained. This sample comprises about 120,000 clones, 90% of them detected only once. Jointly, the top ten make up 3.5% to 4% of the sample. Sequenced: peripheral blood. The receptors here all came from a woman in her sixties with COVID-19, enrolled during active disease.

This clone was counted a few times. The chain uses TRBV19 and TRBJ2-2; maybe TRBD2 (5 bases). Trimming left V 5 bases short and J 7 bases short, with 11 bases between. The CDR3 totals 13 residues. CDR1 LNHDA and CDR2 SQIVND come from the germline V gene (reference sequence). The CDR3: CASSQDSRGELFF. The CDR3 DNA is TGTGCCAGTAGTCAGGACTCCCGCGGGGAGCTGTTTTTT.

The chain carries TRBV6-2 or TRBV6-3 and TRBJ2-3; 8 positions agree with TRBD1. The germline gives CDR1 MNHEY, CDR2 SVGEGT. This CDR3 has 16 residues. Trimming took 2 bases from V and 3 from J; bases not matched to a gene: 7. CDR3 residues: CASSYGSGGPTDTQYF. The CDR3 bases are TGTGCCAGCAGTTACGGTTCAGGGGGCCCGACAGATACGCAGTATTTT.

The V gene is TRBV6-5, the J gene TRBJ1-1; D call uncertain. The CDR3 contains 14 residues. The V and J ends lost 6 bases and 0 bases respectively, with 11 bases between them. Germline V lookup: CDR1 MNHEY, CDR2 SVGAGI. This CDR3 is CASRATLMNTEAFF. The CDR3 DNA is TGTGCCAGCAGAGCTACTCTGATGAACACTGAAGCTTTCTTT.

The chain has TRBV7-9 and TRBJ2-4; possible D gene TRBD2, 7 bases. Germline lookup yields CDR1 SEHNR and CDR2 FQNEAQ (reference sequence). The length of the CDR3 is 14 residues. Trimming shortened V by 2 bases and J by 6 bases, and 11 bases separated the two germline ends. In DNA form, the CDR3 reads TGTGCCAGCAGCTTAACAGGGAGGGGAAACATTCAGTACTTC. It codes for CASSLTGRGNIQYF. The entire variable domain, with the rest obtained from reference TRBV7-9 and TRBJ2-4, is as follows: DTGVSQNPRHKITKRGQNVTFRCDPISEHNRLYWYRQTLGQGPEFLTYFQNEAQLEKSRLLSDRFSAERPKGSFSTLEIQRTEQGDSAMYLCASSLTGRGNIQYFGAGTRLSVL.

This chain uses TRBV6-1 with TRBJ2-3, with 12 bases that match TRBD2. Germline V gives CDR1 MNHNS, CDR2 SASEGT. The CDR3 consists of 17 residues. V shed 2 bases, J shed 3 bases, and the junction held 6 bases outside the gene matches. This CDR3 is CASSESLAGGPTDTQYF. The DNA of the CDR3 is TGTGCCAGCAGTGAATCGCTAGCGGGGGGGCCGACAGATACGCAGTATTTT.

The chain employs TRBV27 and TRBJ2-3; TRBD2 might be the D (7 bases). The germline CDR1 and CDR2 sequences are MNHEY and SMNVEV (reference sequence). The CDR3 sequence is 16 residues long. V lost 8 bases and J lost 1, with 19 bases in between. The CDR3 DNA follows: TGTGCCAGCCAGTTCATGGGGGGGGCGGGCACAGATACGCAGTATTTT. Its protein product is CASQFMGGAGTDTQYF.

This clone was recorded only once. V is TRBV5-1 and J is TRBJ2-7, with D possibly TRBD1 on 6 matching bases. Germline V gene lookup returns CDR1 SGHRS and CDR2 YFSETQ. The CDR3 runs to 15 residues. Trimming cost V 2 bases and J 0 bases, with 12 bases left between them. CDR3 DNA sequence: TGCGCCAGCAGCTTCGACCGGGACAACTCCTACGAGCAGTACTTC. It encodes CASSFDRDNSYEQYF. Complete variable domain (other parts from reference TRBV5-1 and TRBJ2-7): KAGVTQTPRYLIKTRGQQVTLSCSPISGHRSVSWYQQTPGQGLQFLFEYFSETQRNKGNFPGRFSGRQFSNSRSEMNVSTLELGDSALYLCASSFDRDNSYEQYFGPGTRLTVT.

V and J are TRBV9 and TRBJ2-2; weak D call: TRBD1 (6 bases). The CDR3 runs 15 residues. V lost 4 bases to trimming and J lost 3 bases, with 13 bases between them. Germline values: CDR1 SGDLS, CDR2 YYNGEE. CDR3 region: CASSPGVLDTGELFF. The CDR3 coding sequence is TGTGCCAGCAGCCCAGGGGTATTGGACACCGGGGAGCTGTTTTTT.

The chain combines TRBV4-2 with TRBJ1-6, with D possibly matching TRBD1 (6 bases). The CDR3 extends over 15 amino acids. Looked up from germline, CDR1 is LGHNA and CDR2 is YNFKEQ. Deletions cut 4 bases from V and 8 bases from J, with 15 bases between. The CDR3 spells CASSPPDSSDSPLHF. The CDR3 DNA is TGTGCCAGCAGCCCCCCGGACAGCTCCGATTCACCCCTCCACTTT.

V gene TRBV7-9 combines with J gene TRBJ1-6, with D possibly being TRBD1 (5 bases). V was cut by 5 bases and J by 7 bases, with 15 bases left in between. CDR3 length equals 15 residues. Germline CDR1 is SEHNR and CDR2 is FQNEAQ (reference sequence). The DNA of the CDR3 is TGTGCCAGCAGCCACCTTGGGGGAGGGAATTCACCCCTCCACTTT. This codes for CASSHLGGGNSPLHF.

The rearrangement uses TRBV21-1 and TRBJ2-2; the table assigns TRBD2, which was not confirmed against the DNA. TRBV21-1 has pseudogene status. The CDR3 runs to 15 residues. The CDR3 reads CASSKGGGNTGELFF. The CDR3 bases are TGTGCCAGCAGCAAAGGCGGAGGGAACACCGGGGAGCTGTTTTTT.

The rearrangement joins TRBV9 to TRBJ2-5; D possibly corresponds to TRBD1 (6 bases). Deletions cut 0 bases from V and 7 bases from J, with 16 bases between. CDR1 SGDLS and CDR2 YYNGEE come from the germline V gene. This CDR3 has 15 residues. CDR3 nucleotide sequence: TGTGCCAGCAGCGTAGGGGGACAAGTATATGGGACCCAGTACTTC. As protein: CASSVGGQVYGTQYF.

V usage is TRBV27 and J usage is TRBJ1-4, with TRBD1 matching over 9 bases. The CDR3 extends over 15 amino acids. With 4 bases clipped from V and 8 bases from J, the junction kept 8 bases outside the gene matches. Germline CDR1 is MNHEY and CDR2 is SMNVEV (reference sequence). The CDR3, as DNA: TGTGCCAGCAGTTCCTTACAGGGGGCAGGGGAAAAACTGTTTTTT. As protein: CASSSLQGAGEKLFF. Based on the CDR3 plus reference TRBV27 and TRBJ1-4, the full variable domain is EAQVTQNPRYLITVTGKKLTVTCSQNMNHEYMSWYRQDPGLGLRQIYYSMNVEVTDKGDVPEGYKVSRKEKRNFPLILESPSPNQTSLYFCASSSLQGAGEKLFFGSGTQLSVL.

This chain joins TRBV29-1 and TRBJ2-1, with TRBD2 as a possible D gene (5 bases). The CDR3 consists of 15 residues. Germline CDR1 is SQVTM and CDR2 is ANQGSEA. V lost 0 bases to trimming and J lost 0 bases, with 9 bases between them. CDR3 DNA sequence: TGCAGCGTTGAAGATCGGGGAGTCTCCTACAATGAGCAGTTCTTC. Translation: CSVEDRGVSYNEQFF.

The V and J genes are TRBV27 and TRBJ2-3; 7 bases are a match to TRBD1. Germline-derived CDR1 and CDR2 are MNHEY and SMNVEV (reference sequence). This CDR3 has 19 residues. Trimming cost V 2 bases and J 0 bases; bases outside gene matches: 14. CDR3: CASSLRGRGRNPSTDTQYF. CDR3 sequence (DNA): TGTGCCAGCAGTTTACGGGGCAGGGGGAGAAATCCTAGCACAGATACGCAGTATTTT.